Listed here are 21 T cell receptor beta chains from one sample, sequenced in a study of tumor-infiltrating lymphocytes in oesophageal squamous cell carcinoma (TCRdb year 2016). Library generation was performed with PCR. The instrument was an Illumina HiSeq 2000. The public reads were reanalyzed by TCRdb: fastp trimming at Q25, MiXCR alignment, in-frame beta chains only. Merged by CDR3 protein, the rows form single entries marked with the most common genes and DNA. Here the sample has 15,000 to 20,000 distinct CDR3 sequences; 45% to 50% occur a single time. The ten largest clonotypes hold roughly a quarter of the sample. Sequencing was done on a sample of esophageal tumor tissue. These receptors all stem from a male donor with esophageal squamous cell carcinoma.

To note about this clonotype: The junction does not match germline at one end; this may be a read error. The genes are TRBV7-7 and TRBJ2-2; the D gene is possibly TRBD1 (7 bases). Germline V CDR1 and CDR2: SSHAT, FNYEAQ (reference sequence). This CDR3 has 15 residues. In nucleotides, the CDR3 is TGTGCTAGCAGCCCCCAGGCAGGGGGGACCGGGGAGCTGTTTTTT. It yields the protein CASSPQAGGTGELFF.

This clonotype was seen at least ten times. The chain is built from TRBV9 and TRBJ2-1; TRBD2 matches 14 bases. This CDR3 spans 17 amino acids. Germline loops: CDR1 SGDLS, CDR2 YYNGEE. With V trimmed by 0 bases and J by 6 bases, 5 bases remained unmatched. The CDR3 protein is CASSVGGGTSGSNEQFF. The CDR3 DNA sequence: TGTGCCAGCAGCGTAGGGGGTGGGACTAGCGGGAGCAATGAGCAGTTCTTC.

This clonotype came up many times. The chain employs TRBV5-1 and TRBJ1-4; tentatively, D is TRBD1 (6 bases). V was shortened by 0 bases and J by 7 bases, with 13 bases between the two germline ends. CDR1 SGHRS and CDR2 YFSETQ come from the germline V gene. The CDR3 has 15 residues. CDR3 in amino acids: CASSLDREEGEKLFF. The CDR3 DNA reads TGCGCCAGCAGCTTGGACAGGGAGGAGGGTGAAAAACTGTTTTTT.

The chain carries TRBV5-1 and TRBJ2-3; the match to TRBD1 covers 7 bases. The J call may be in error: the DNA end matches TRBJ2-7 better. Germline-derived CDR1 and CDR2 are SGHRS and YFSETQ. CDR3 length: 13 residues. The CDR3 DNA sequence: TGCGCCAGCAGCTTTCAGGGGGACTACGAGCAGTACTTC. Amino acid sequence: CASSFQGDYEQYF.

This clonotype occurred many times. This chain links TRBV27 with TRBJ2-7, with unresolved D. V was shortened by 5 bases and J by 3 bases, with 11 bases between the two germline ends. Germline V gives CDR1 MNHEY, CDR2 SMNVEV (reference sequence). The CDR3 runs to 13 residues. DNA for the CDR3: TGTGCCAGCAGTCCTACTTCAAACTACGAGCAGTACTTC. Protein: CASSPTSNYEQYF.

The chain has TRBV7-2 and TRBJ2-5; D gene ambiguous. CDR1 and CDR2 (germline): SGHTA, FQGNSA. Trimming stripped 1 base from V and 2 bases from J, with 8 bases between. The CDR3 length is 14 residues. DNA for the CDR3: TGTGCCAGCAGCTTAGAGGTGAATCAAGAGACCCAGTACTTC. It specifies CASSLEVNQETQYF.

This clonotype was observed many times. J is TRBJ2-1 and V is TRBV7-2; 7 bases align to TRBD2. CDR1 SGHTA and CDR2 FQGNSA come from the germline V gene. The ends lost 2 bases at V and 6 bases at J; junction bases unmatched: 7. The CDR3 sequence is 15 residues long. The CDR3 loop is CASSLYPSGGNEQFF. The CDR3 coding sequence is TGTGCCAGCAGCTTATACCCTAGCGGAGGCAATGAGCAGTTCTTC.

This chain connects TRBV7-2 to TRBJ2-1; tentatively, D is TRBD1 (6 bases). The J call may be wrong; the DNA end is better matched by TRBJ2-7. Germline values: CDR1 SGHTA, CDR2 FQGNSA. There are 15 residues in the CDR3. CDR3 in DNA: TGTGCCAGCAGCACAGCCTCGGACAGCGCCTACGAGCAGTACTTC. This translates into CASSTASDSAYEQYF.

This clonotype is categorized as medium-sized. This chain joins TRBV6-1 and TRBJ2-7; 11 bases match TRBD2. CDR1 is MNHNS and CDR2 is SASEGT in the germline V gene. The CDR3 length is 15 residues. After removal of 4 bases from V and 0 bases from J, the junction contained 2 bases not matched to a gene. The CDR3 spells CASSATSGSSYEQYF. In nucleotides, the CDR3 is TGTGCCAGCAGTGCTACTAGCGGGAGCTCCTACGAGCAGTACTTC.

This clonotype was seen at least ten times. The rearrangement uses TRBV27 and TRBJ2-7, with 10 positions matching TRBD2. Germline CDR1 MNHEY, CDR2 SMNVEV (reference sequence). The CDR3 consists of 18 residues. V shed 2 bases and J 2 bases; nucleotides not matched to a gene: 12. CDR3 coding DNA: TGTGCCAGCAGTTTAAGGACTAGCGGAAGCAACCCGGCCTACGAGCAGTACTTC. Translation: CASSLRTSGSNPAYEQYF.

Turning to this clonotype: This CDR3 fails to terminate in the conserved phenylalanine or tryptophan, so it likely reflects a read error. The DNA is left out, because the CDR3 cannot be placed on it with certainty; the CDR3 is given as TCRdb lists it. This chain links TRBV10-3 with TRBJ2-1; the table's D call, TRBD1, has no DNA check behind it. Germline V gives CDR1 ENHRY, CDR2 SYGVKD. The CDR3 is 19 residues long, ends included. CDR3 loop: CAISESSTQGQVSGYTFGS.

This clonotype was seen many times. The chain links TRBV27 to TRBJ2-5; TRBD1 aligns across 9 bases. With 5 bases clipped from V and 11 bases from J, the junction kept 9 bases outside the gene matches. Germline V gives CDR1 MNHEY, CDR2 SMNVEV (reference sequence). CDR3 length: 13 residues. The DNA for the CDR3 is TGTGCCAGCAGTATTCGACAGGGGGGGGAGCAGTACTTC. This translates into CASSIRQGGEQYF.

In its sample, this clonotype was seen many times. A much larger clone sits a single nucleotide away, making a read error possible. The chain couples TRBV12-3 or TRBV12-4 to TRBJ2-3, with 9 bases fitting TRBD2. The CDR3 consists of 16 residues. V lost 6 bases, J lost 14 bases, and 21 bases stayed unmatched. Here the CDR3 reads CASSLGLAGNTGELYF. Here the CDR3 DNA reads TGTGCCAGCAGCCTCGGGCTAGCGGGGAACACCGGGGAGCTGTATTTT.

Concerning this clonotype itself: No conserved phenylalanine or tryptophan ends this CDR3, so it is likely a read error. No DNA is shown, since the ends of the CDR3 on it are uncertain; the CDR3 is the one TCRdb lists. The chain couples TRBV7-3 to TRBJ2-6; TRBD2 is taken as the D call from the table, unchecked against the DNA. The CDR3 is made up of 23 amino acids, end residues included. CDR1 and CDR2 (germline): SGHTA, FQGTGA. CDR3 region: CASSFTQPLREGQLAKNIQYFGA.

This clonotype has a single count. One junction end does not reproduce the germline sequence, and a read error may be involved. V is TRBV30 and J is TRBJ2-7; the D is unclear. The J call may be in error: the DNA end matches TRBJ1-2 better. The CDR3 covers 12 residues. Germline CDR1 is GTSNPN and CDR2 is SVGIG (reference sequence). In nucleotides, the CDR3 is TGTGCCTGCAGTGTACGGTTACTCGGCTACACCTTC. It is translated as CACSVRLLGYTF.

This clonotype was found many times. The chain joins TRBV10-1 to TRBJ2-5; 12 nucleotides match TRBD2. Germline lookup yields CDR1 WNHNN and CDR2 SYGVQD (reference sequence). The CDR3 runs 17 residues. Losses at the gene ends were 4 bases for V and 11 bases for J; bases not matched to a gene: 17. In DNA form, the CDR3 reads TGCGCCAGCAGTGCGGTACGGACTAGCGGGACTTACAATGAGCAGTACTTC. Translating it yields CASSAVRTSGTYNEQYF.

This clonotype was seen a few times. V usage is TRBV11-2 and J usage is TRBJ2-1; D gene uncertain. Between the trimmed V and J ends, which lost 0 bases and 4 bases, there was a span of 1 base. Germline-derived CDR1 and CDR2 are SGHAT and FQNNGV. The CDR3 runs to 12 residues. The CDR3 is CASSLEYNEQFF. The CDR3 DNA sequence: TGTGCCAGCAGCTTAGAGTACAATGAGCAGTTCTTC.

For this clonotype: The junction departs from germline at one end; a sequencing error may be responsible. V gene TRBV6-6 combines with J gene TRBJ2-3; D possibly uses TRBD1 or TRBD2 (5 bases each). Germline V gene lookup returns CDR1 MNHNY and CDR2 SVGAGI (reference sequence). This CDR3 is 16 amino acids long. CDR3 sequence: CASSGGLGSNNSPLHF. CDR3 coding DNA: TGTGCCAGCAGTGGGGGTTTAGGGAGTAATAATTCACCCCTCCACTTC.

The chain combines TRBV7-2 with TRBJ2-7; 11 bases match TRBD2. The last part of the DNA fits TRBJ2-5 better; the J call may be wrong. The germline V gene has CDR1 SGHTA and CDR2 FQGNSA. The CDR3 covers 17 residues. CDR3 coding DNA: TGTGCCAGCATTCACACTCGAACTAGCGGGGGATCTGGGACCCAGTACTTC. Protein: CASIHTRTSGGSGTQYF.

At least ten counts were recorded for this clonotype. Here the CDR3 reads CASSDKGTAAVNQPQHF. CDR3 nucleotide sequence: TGTGCCAGCAGTGATAAAGGGACCGCAGCTGTTAATCAGCCCCAGCATTTT. V gene TRBV2 combines with J gene TRBJ1-5; D perhaps matches TRBD1 (5 bases). This CDR3 spans 17 amino acids. The V gene lost 3 bases and the J gene lost 4 bases, with 19 bases spanning the gap. Germline lookup yields CDR1 SNHLY and CDR2 FYNNEI.

This rearrangement joins TRBV6-1 to TRBJ2-5; TRBD1 might be the D (7 bases). The germline V gene encodes CDR1 MNHNS and CDR2 SASEGT. V lost 6 bases and J 5 bases, leaving 19 bases between the germline ends. The length of the CDR3 is 15 residues. This CDR3 is CASRASEGAWETQYF. CDR3 coding DNA: TGTGCCAGCAGGGCCTCGGAGGGGGCATGGGAGACCCAGTACTTC.